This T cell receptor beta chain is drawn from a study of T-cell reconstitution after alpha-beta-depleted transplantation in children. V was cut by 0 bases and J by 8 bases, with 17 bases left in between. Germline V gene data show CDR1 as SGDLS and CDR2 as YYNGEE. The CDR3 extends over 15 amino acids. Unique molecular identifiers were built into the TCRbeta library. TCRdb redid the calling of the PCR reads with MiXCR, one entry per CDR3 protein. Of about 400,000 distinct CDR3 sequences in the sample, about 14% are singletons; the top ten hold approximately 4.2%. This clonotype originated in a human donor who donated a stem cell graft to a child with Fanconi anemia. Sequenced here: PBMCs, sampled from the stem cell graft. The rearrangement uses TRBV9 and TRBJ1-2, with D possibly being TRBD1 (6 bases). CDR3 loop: CASSVVRGDKEGYTF. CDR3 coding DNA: TGTGCCAGCAGCGTAGTGAGAGGGGACAAGGAGGGCTACACCTTC.